This T cell receptor (beta chain) was identified during a study of T-cell reconstitution after alpha-beta-depleted transplantation in children. This clonotype was counted between two and nine times. Trimming pared 6 bases from V and 1 base from J, leaving 20 bases between. CDR1 and CDR2 from the germline V gene are SGHNT and YYREEE (reference sequence). This CDR3 has 17 amino acids. The TCRbeta library incorporated unique molecular identifiers. A single record per CDR3 protein comes from TCRdb applying MiXCR to the PCR reads. The sample includes 500,000 to 600,000 distinct CDR3 sequences, over 25% of them seen just once.

The V and J genes are TRBV5-4 and TRBJ2-4; D is possibly TRBD2 (6 bases). The sequence was collected from a human donor who donated a stem cell graft to a child with aplastic anemia. Sequences were derived from PBMCs from the stem cell graft donor, sampled from the stem cell graft. In nucleotides, the CDR3 is TGTGCCAGCAACACTCAGGAAGGAGGGACGGCCAAAAACATTCAGTACTTC. It specifies CASNTQEGGTAKNIQYF.